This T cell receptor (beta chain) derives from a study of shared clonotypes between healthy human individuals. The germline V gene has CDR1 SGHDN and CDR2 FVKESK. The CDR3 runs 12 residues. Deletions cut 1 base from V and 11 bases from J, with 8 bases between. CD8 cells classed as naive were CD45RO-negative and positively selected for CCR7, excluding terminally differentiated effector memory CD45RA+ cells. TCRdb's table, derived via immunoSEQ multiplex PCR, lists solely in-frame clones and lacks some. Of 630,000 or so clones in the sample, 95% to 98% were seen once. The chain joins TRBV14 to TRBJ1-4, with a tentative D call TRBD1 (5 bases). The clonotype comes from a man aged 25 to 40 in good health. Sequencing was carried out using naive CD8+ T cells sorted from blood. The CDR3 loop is CASSQGWDKLFF. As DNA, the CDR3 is TGTGCCAGCAGCCAAGGTTGGGACAAACTGTTTTTT.